The 12 T cell receptor beta chains below were found in one sample sequenced in a study of cytomegalovirus exposure and HLA in healthy donors. The PCR had 60 Vbeta and 13 Jbeta primers. TCRdb's copy holds only in-frame clones and misses some; the assay was immunoSEQ multiplex PCR. The sample shows about 120,000 clones, about 8.6% of them seen only once. The specimen sequenced was PBMCs. These receptors all come from a woman aged 40 to 50 in good health and CMV-seropositive.

V and J are TRBV6-4 and TRBJ1-2, with 8 bases matching TRBD1. CDR3 length equals 13 residues. Germline V gives CDR1 MRHNA, CDR2 SNTAGT. With 10 bases clipped from V and 2 bases from J, the junction kept 6 bases outside the gene matches. The CDR3 loop reads CAIRTGRNYGYTF. The DNA for the CDR3 is TGTGCCATTCGGACAGGGAGGAACTATGGCTACACCTTC.

This sequence joins TRBV9 and TRBJ2-5, with TRBD2 matching 8 bases. V was pared by 4 bases and J by 2 bases, with 10 bases of the junction left unmatched. This CDR3 spans 16 amino acids. Germline V gene lookup returns CDR1 SGDLS and CDR2 YYNGEE. CDR3 region: CASSPRGLALQETQYF. As DNA, the CDR3 is TGTGCCAGCAGCCCCCGCGGACTAGCCCTACAAGAGACCCAGTACTTC.

The gene calls are TRBV7-9 and TRBJ2-1, with a possible D match to TRBD2 (5 bases). The CDR3 length is 15 residues. Germline V gene sequence: CDR1 SEHNR, CDR2 FQNEAQ (reference sequence). V gave up 2 bases and J gave up 5 bases, with 13 bases separating them. The CDR3 sequence is CASSLRRRVHNEQFF. CDR3 DNA sequence: TGTGCCAGCAGCTTAAGGCGGCGGGTACACAATGAGCAGTTCTTC. Full variable domain (remainder filled in from reference TRBV7-9 and TRBJ2-1): DTGVSQNPRHKITKRGQNVTFRCDPISEHNRLYWYRQTLGQGPEFLTYFQNEAQLEKSRLLSDRFSAERPKGSFSTLEIQRTEQGDSAMYLCASSLRRRVHNEQFFGPGTRLTVL.

V and J are TRBV2 and TRBJ1-1; TRBD1 is a possible D gene (6 bases). Trimming cost V 2 bases and J 8 bases, with 15 bases left between them. Germline V gene sequence: CDR1 SNHLY, CDR2 FYNNEI. This CDR3 has 14 amino acids. The CDR3: CASSERGGPKEAFF. The CDR3 DNA follows: TGTGCCAGCAGTGAACGTGGGGGCCCAAAAGAAGCTTTCTTT.

Regarding this clone: Other DNA sequences within the sample encode an identical CDR3. The genes are TRBV5-6 and TRBJ1-3; a weak D match, TRBD1 (5 bases). The CDR3 runs to 14 residues. The germline V gene encodes CDR1 SGHDT and CDR2 YYEEEE. The V gene lost 2 bases and the J gene lost 2 bases, with 8 bases spanning the gap. The CDR3 loop reads CASSLPGTGNTIYF. Written as DNA, the CDR3 is TGTGCCAGCAGCTTACCAGGGACTGGAAACACCATATATTTT.

A few counts support this clone. The rearrangement joins TRBV7-6 to TRBJ2-3; 9 bases match TRBD2. CDR1 SGHVS and CDR2 FNYEAQ come from the germline V gene. After removal of 1 base from V and 7 bases from J, the junction contained 9 bases not matched to a gene. CDR3 length equals 16 residues. The CDR3, as DNA: TGTGCCAGCAGCTTAGGGCAGGGACTAGCCACGAATACGCAGTATTTT. Translation: CASSLGQGLATNTQYF.

This clone has a handful of counts. The J gene is TRBJ1-2, the V gene TRBV4-1, with TRBD1 matching 10 bases. V lost 3 bases to trimming and J lost 6 bases; unmatched junction nucleotides: 4. This CDR3 spans 14 amino acids. Germline CDR1 and CDR2: MGHRA and YSYEKL. The CDR3 reads CASSQRTGGNGYTF. CDR3 nucleotides: TGCGCCAGCAGCCAGAGGACAGGGGGAAATGGCTACACCTTC.

This clone showed up just a few times. The genes are TRBV27 and TRBJ2-7, with D uncertain. The CDR3 contains 14 residues. The germline CDR1 and CDR2 sequences are MNHEY and SMNVEV (reference sequence). V gave up 2 bases and J gave up 5 bases, with 13 bases separating them. CDR3 in amino acids: CASSLGPHRDEQYF. In DNA, the CDR3 is TGTGCCAGCAGTTTAGGGCCCCACCGAGACGAGCAGTACTTC.

This clone occurred a few times. This rearrangement joins TRBV5-4 to TRBJ2-1; TRBD2 matches 13 bases. CDR3 length: 15 amino acids. Germline CDR1 reads SGHNT; CDR2 reads YYREEE (reference sequence). V dropped 4 bases and J dropped 6; count of bases not matched to a gene: 4. The CDR3 here is CASSIGLAGANEQFF. As DNA, the CDR3 is TGTGCCAGCAGCATCGGACTAGCGGGGGCCAATGAGCAGTTCTTC.

V usage is TRBV5-1 and J usage is TRBJ2-5; D might be TRBD2 (5 bases). The V and J ends lost 3 bases and 2 bases respectively, with 11 bases between them. Germline V gene data show CDR1 as SGHRS and CDR2 as YFSETQ. This CDR3 contains 14 residues. CDR3 nucleotides: TGCGCCAGCAGCTCGGGCCGGGGACAAGAGACCCAGTACTTC. It codes for CASSSGRGQETQYF.

The chain combines TRBV19 with TRBJ1-6; 10 bases match TRBD1. Unmatched junction bases numbered 7, after V lost 9 bases and J lost 5 bases. Germline lookup yields CDR1 LNHDA and CDR2 SQIVND (reference sequence). This CDR3 comprises 15 residues. The CDR3 loop is CASAYGTGDNSPLHF. DNA for the CDR3: TGTGCCAGCGCCTATGGGACAGGGGATAATTCACCCCTCCACTTT.

J is TRBJ1-6 and V is TRBV5-1, with a tentative D call TRBD1 (5 bases). This CDR3 has 13 residues. Germline V lookup: CDR1 SGHRS, CDR2 YFSETQ. Deletions cut 5 bases from V and 8 bases from J, with 11 bases between. As DNA, the CDR3 is TGCGCCAGCAGGGGGGGTGGGGATTCACCCCTCCACTTT. This sequence encodes CASRGGGDSPLHF.